This TCR beta chain appears in the sequencing data of a study of blood T cell repertoires in COVID-19. Germline CDR1 MNHNS, CDR2 SASEGT. The V end was cut by 2 bases, the J end by 3 bases, with 13 bases between. The CDR3 has 15 residues. Per the authors' pipeline: Cell counts per sample came from amplifying reference gene primers. The data were produced by immunoSEQ multiplex PCR, yet TCRdb's version contains in-frame clones alone and is incomplete. V and J calls and clone size are those listed in that table; D and trimming were worked out from the DNA. Of some 250,000 clones listed, around 85% are singletons.

The sequenced material came from PBMCs or T cells enriched from blood (not recorded which). The TCR originated in a woman between 35 and 50 years old with acute COVID-19. V is TRBV6-1 and J is TRBJ1-2; D is ambiguous. CDR3 loop: CASSEKFGEDYGYTF. The CDR3 DNA is TGTGCCAGCAGTGAAAAGTTTGGTGAGGACTATGGCTACACCTTC.